This T cell receptor beta chain was obtained from a study of blood T cell repertoires in COVID-19. Repertoires were generated with immunoSEQ multiplex PCR, while TCRdb's copy carries only in-frame clones and drops some. The sample lists about 220,000 clones, around 83% seen once, with 5.5% to 7.5% in the top ten. The sequence was obtained from a woman aged 35 to 49 who had recovered from COVID-19. Source material: PBMCs or T cells enriched from blood (not recorded which).

CDR3 DNA: TGTGCCTGGAGTAGAGGGCCTGAAGCTTTCTTT. Residues: CAWSRGPEAFF. The chain couples TRBV30 to TRBJ1-1; D remains unclear. This CDR3 has 11 residues. From germline, CDR1 is GTSNPN and CDR2 SVGIG (reference sequence). Trimming cost V 2 bases and J 6 bases, with 7 bases left between them.